The 7 T cell receptor beta chains reported below all come from one sample, sequenced in a study of long-term antiretroviral therapy in people with HIV. Survey level was the resolution at which the v3.0 immunoSEQ assay ran. Profiling relied on immunoSEQ multiplex PCR, and the TCRdb table lists in-frame clones only, not all of them. The profile shows around 22,000 clones, over 75% of them singletons. The sequenced sample was unsorted PBMCs, obtained 1.8 years before starting antiretroviral therapy. Source of these receptors: a woman aged 30 to 39 with HIV.

The genes are TRBV2 and TRBJ1-2; tentative D call: TRBD1 (6 bases). The CDR3 is 13 residues long. The germline V gene has CDR1 SNHLY and CDR2 FYNNEI. The V end lost 5 bases, the J end lost 5 bases, and 12 bases lay between the germline ends. CDR3 protein: CASSSGTPYGYTF. DNA of the CDR3: TGTGCCAGCAGTTCCGGGACACCTTATGGCTACACCTTC.

The chain combines TRBV6-1 with TRBJ2-7; D is perhaps TRBD2 (6 bases). Germline V gene sequence: CDR1 MNHNS, CDR2 SASEGT. The V end was cut by 2 bases, the J end by 1 base, with 15 bases between. The CDR3 spans 16 residues. CDR3: CASSERGWDGSYEQYF. In nucleotides, the CDR3 is TGTGCCAGCAGTGAACGGGGGTGGGACGGGTCCTACGAGCAGTACTTC.

V is TRBV19 and J is TRBJ2-3; D might be TRBD1 (6 bases). The CDR3 spans 15 residues. The germline V gene encodes CDR1 LNHDA and CDR2 SQIVND (reference sequence). V was pared by 5 bases and J by 0 bases, with 12 bases between. The CDR3 coding sequence is TGTGCCAGTAGTTGGGGCAGGGGCAGCACAGATACGCAGTATTTT. Its protein is CASSWGRGSTDTQYF.

The chain couples TRBV6-4 to TRBJ2-2, with 8 nucleotides matching TRBD2. CDR3 size: 15 residues. V gave up 8 bases and J gave up 5 bases; unmatched junction bases: 10. CDR1 and CDR2 from the germline V gene are MRHNA and SNTAGT. DNA for the CDR3: TGTGCCAGCCGTGGGTCCGGCGGGGGGACCGGGGAGCTGTTTTTT. Its translation is CASRGSGGGTGELFF.

This clone was seen only once. This chain joins TRBV9 and TRBJ1-1; perhaps TRBD1 as D (6 bases). Trimming cost V 0 bases and J 0 bases, with 12 bases left between them. CDR1 and CDR2 from the germline V gene are SGDLS and YYNGEE. This CDR3 region has 16 residues. CDR3 in DNA: TGTGCCAGCAGCGTAGCAGGGGCACAGATGAACACTGAAGCTTTCTTT. It yields the protein CASSVAGAQMNTEAFF.

The CDR3 spells CASSRGRGGTDTQYF. For the CDR3, the DNA is TGTGCCAGCAGCCGCGGCAGGGGTGGCACAGATACGCAGTATTTT. This sequence joins TRBV7-6 and TRBJ2-3, with D possibly TRBD1 on 6 matching bases. The V and J ends lost 5 bases and 1 base respectively, with 13 bases between them. The CDR3 contains 15 residues. The V gene's germline CDR1 is SGHVS and CDR2 FNYEAQ.

Here the CDR3 reads CASSLVVGDTYEQYV. CDR3 in DNA: TGTGCCAGCAGCTTGGTCGTAGGGGACACCTACGAGCAGTACGTC. The V gene is TRBV7-8, the J gene TRBJ2-7; the D gene is possibly TRBD1 (6 bases). This CDR3 is built from 15 residues. CDR1 SGHVS and CDR2 FQNEAQ come from the germline V gene. Trimming removed 3 bases from V and 2 bases from J, with 14 bases in between.